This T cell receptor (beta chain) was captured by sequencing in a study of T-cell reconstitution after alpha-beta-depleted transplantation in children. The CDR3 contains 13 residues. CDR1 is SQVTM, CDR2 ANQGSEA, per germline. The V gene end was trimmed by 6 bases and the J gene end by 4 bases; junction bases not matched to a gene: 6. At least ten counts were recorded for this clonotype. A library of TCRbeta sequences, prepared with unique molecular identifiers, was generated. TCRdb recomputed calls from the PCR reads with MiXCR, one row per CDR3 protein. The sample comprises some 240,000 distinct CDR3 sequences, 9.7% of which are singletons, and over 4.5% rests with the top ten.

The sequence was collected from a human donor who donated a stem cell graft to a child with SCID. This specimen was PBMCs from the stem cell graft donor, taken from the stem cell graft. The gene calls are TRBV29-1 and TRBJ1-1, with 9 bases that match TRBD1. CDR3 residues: CSVGQGRSTEAFF. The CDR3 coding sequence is TGCAGCGTGGGACAGGGCCGGAGCACTGAAGCTTTCTTT.